These 31 T cell receptor beta chains were sequenced from one sample in a study of identical twins (dated by TCRdb to 2016 to 2017). The method behind the library was 5' RACE. Instrument used: Illumina HiSeq 2000. The raw public data were reprocessed by TCRdb itself: fastp quality trimming at Q25, MiXCR clonotype calling, in-frame beta chains only. Every entry covers one CDR3 protein and lists the most common genes and DNA from its rows. Recorded for this sample are approximately 600,000 distinct CDR3 sequences; roughly 7.1% of them occurred a single time. The leading ten clones occupy less than 2% of the sample. These data also featured in a second study, about yellow fever vaccine responses in identical twins.

The sequencing sample was made of PBMCs. All receptors come from a woman aged 18-29 years in good health.

The genes are TRBV5-1 and TRBJ2-1; 8 bases fit TRBD2. CDR3 length equals 17 residues. The V gene end was trimmed by 4 bases and the J gene end by 5 bases; junction bases not matched to a gene: 14. The germline gives CDR1 SGHRS, CDR2 YFSETQ. The CDR3 sequence: CASSKGPSGRDDNEQFF. The DNA for the CDR3 is TGCGCCAGCAGCAAGGGCCCTAGCGGGCGGGACGACAATGAGCAGTTCTTC. Drawing the rest from reference TRBV5-1 and TRBJ2-1, the complete variable domain is KAGVTQTPRYLIKTRGQQVTLSCSPISGHRSVSWYQQTPGQGLQFLFEYFSETQRNKGNFPGRFSGRQFSNSRSEMNVSTLELGDSALYLCASSKGPSGRDDNEQFFGPGTRLTVL.

This clonotype was detected ten times or more. The rearrangement joins TRBV4-1 to TRBJ2-1; TRBD2 is a possible D gene (6 bases). Germline loops: CDR1 MGHRA, CDR2 YSYEKL. Trimming took 1 base from V and 6 from J, leaving 13 bases between them. The CDR3 contains 15 residues. This CDR3 is CASSQGLGLGNEQFF. CDR3 nucleotide sequence: TGCGCCAGCAGCCAAGGACTAGGTCTGGGCAATGAGCAGTTCTTC.

V is TRBV3-1 and J is TRBJ2-7; weak D call: TRBD1 (6 bases). Germline loops: CDR1 LGHDT, CDR2 YNNKEL (reference sequence). V lost 3 bases and J lost 2, with 14 bases in between. The CDR3 runs to 15 residues. The CDR3 is CASSHFGQFPYEQYF. CDR3 coding DNA: TGTGCCAGCAGCCACTTTGGACAGTTCCCCTACGAGCAGTACTTC.

This clonotype was seen more than once but under ten times. The V and J genes are TRBV28 and TRBJ2-7, with D maybe TRBD2 (6 bases). Germline CDR1 reads MDHEN; CDR2 reads SYDVKM. CDR3 length: 16 residues. The V gene lost 1 base and the J gene lost 0 bases, with 13 bases spanning the gap. CDR3 DNA sequence: TGTGCCAGCAGTTTATCCGGGGGACCGGGCTCCTACGAGCAGTACTTC. This encodes CASSLSGGPGSYEQYF.

This clonotype was found many times. This chain connects TRBV9 to TRBJ2-7; 10 bases line up with TRBD2. The V segment lost 0 bases and the J segment 7 bases; nucleotides outside the gene matches: 7. Germline V CDR1 and CDR2: SGDLS, YYNGEE. The length of the CDR3 is 15 residues. The CDR3: CASSVARTSGREQYV. The CDR3 coding sequence is TGTGCCAGCAGCGTAGCTAGGACTAGCGGTCGGGAGCAGTACGTC.

This clonotype was observed a handful of times. The CDR3 sequence is CSARTGLDEQYV. CDR3 DNA sequence: TGCAGTGCTCGGACAGGGTTGGACGAGCAGTACGTC. The V and J genes are TRBV20-1 and TRBJ2-7; TRBD1 agrees at 8 bases. This CDR3 has 12 amino acids. Per the germline V gene, CDR1 is DFQATT and CDR2 is SNEGSKA (reference sequence). J was trimmed by 5 bases and V by 5 bases; bases with no gene match: 5.

This clonotype was seen at least ten times. The chain uses TRBV28 and TRBJ2-2; TRBD1 aligns across 10 bases. Trimming removed 6 bases from V and 5 bases from J; junction bases left unmatched: 6. CDR3 length: 15 amino acids. Germline V gives CDR1 MDHEN, CDR2 SYDVKM. CDR3 amino acids: CASSHDRGRTGELFF. CDR3 DNA: TGTGCCAGCAGCCATGACAGGGGGCGGACCGGGGAGCTGTTTTTT.

The chain links TRBV5-5 to TRBJ2-5; TRBD2 matches 10 bases. Trimming removed 1 base from V and 1 base from J; junction bases left unmatched: 7. The CDR3 runs to 17 residues. CDR1 SGHKS and CDR2 YYEKEE come from the germline V gene (reference sequence). The CDR3 bases are TGTGCCAGCAGCTTGCGGGGAGTAGCGGGGGGCCAAGAGACCCAGTACTTC. The encoded protein is CASSLRGVAGGQETQYF.

This clonotype was observed a few times. This chain joins TRBV2 and TRBJ2-3; D may be TRBD1 or TRBD2 (5 bases each). The CDR3 extends over 16 amino acids. In germline, CDR1 is SNHLY, CDR2 FYNNEI. With 2 bases removed from V and 4 bases from J, the gap between germline ends came to 16 bases. The CDR3 spells CASSEPFGGLADTQYF. The CDR3 region has the DNA TGTGCCAGCAGTGAACCGTTTGGGGGTCTCGCAGATACGCAGTATTTT.

This chain links TRBV6-1 with TRBJ1-1; maybe TRBD1 (5 bases). Germline CDR1 and CDR2: MNHNS and SASEGT. The CDR3 loop spans 13 amino acids. V lost 6 bases to trimming and J lost 0 bases, with 8 bases between them. Here the CDR3 DNA reads TGTGCCAGCAGGAAGGACATGAACACTGAAGCTTTCTTT. Protein: CASRKDMNTEAFF.

In its sample, this clonotype was seen many times. This chain links TRBV11-2 with TRBJ2-2, with a weak D call TRBD1 (6 bases). Trimming took off 4 bases at V and 1 base at J, with 16 bases between the two ends. Germline V gives CDR1 SGHAT, CDR2 FQNNGV. CDR3 length: 17 residues. The CDR3 nucleotides read TGTGCCAGCAGCTCACGGGGACAAAAGGAGAACACCGGGGAGCTGTTTTTT. Its protein product is CASSSRGQKENTGELFF.

J is TRBJ1-3 and V is TRBV29-1; D remains unclear. The germline gives CDR1 SQVTM, CDR2 ANQGSEA. The CDR3 is 14 amino acids. Trimming removed 4 bases at V and 0 bases at J, with 10 bases between. The CDR3 protein is CSVAPFSSGNTIYF. The CDR3 DNA follows: TGCAGCGTTGCACCGTTTAGCTCTGGAAACACCATATATTTT.

This clonotype appeared a few times. As DNA, the CDR3 is TGTGCCACTATGATACCAGGGGTAGAGACCCAGTACTTC. Protein: CATMIPGVETQYF. The chain carries TRBV10-3 and TRBJ2-5; maybe TRBD1 (6 bases). Germline assignment: CDR1 ENHRY and CDR2 SYGVKD. The germline V and J ends were trimmed by 10 bases and 4 bases, with 16 bases remaining between them. The CDR3 has 13 residues.

This clonotype was observed at least ten times. CDR3 loop: CASSSTSARQGSYNEQFF. The CDR3, as DNA: TGTGCCAGCAGCTCGACATCCGCGCGGCAGGGCTCCTACAATGAGCAGTTCTTC. The chain uses TRBV3-1 and TRBJ2-1, with a possible D match to TRBD1 (5 bases). Trimming stripped 5 bases from V and 0 bases from J, with 20 bases between. Germline V CDR1 and CDR2: LGHDT, YNNKEL (reference sequence). The CDR3 contains 18 residues.

This clonotype has a count of ten or more. The chain couples TRBV20-1 to TRBJ1-5; D is unresolved. This CDR3 comprises 11 residues. Trimming stripped 8 bases from V and 4 bases from J, with 9 bases between. Germline V gene sequence: CDR1 DFQATT, CDR2 SNEGSKA (reference sequence). The CDR3 protein is CSPYPNQPQHF. In DNA, the CDR3 is TGCAGTCCCTACCCGAATCAGCCCCAGCATTTT.

The chain is built from TRBV20-1 and TRBJ1-3; 8 nucleotides align to TRBD1. The germline gives CDR1 DFQATT, CDR2 SNEGSKA (reference sequence). The CDR3 covers 16 residues. V gave up 6 bases and J gave up 2 bases; unmatched junction bases: 12. The CDR3 protein is CSAVRRDRFAGNTIYF. Written as DNA, the CDR3 is TGCAGTGCCGTAAGACGGGACAGGTTCGCTGGAAACACCATATATTTT.

J is TRBJ2-7 and V is TRBV2; D is perhaps TRBD1 (5 bases). Germline CDR1 SNHLY, CDR2 FYNNEI. The V end was cut by 8 bases, the J end by 2 bases, with 10 bases between. The CDR3 is 12 residues long. The CDR3, as DNA: TGTGCCAGCGGGGCCCAGCCCTACGAGCAGTACTTC. It specifies CASGAQPYEQYF.

This clonotype was seen a handful of times. The genes are TRBV5-1 and TRBJ2-1, with D possibly being TRBD1 or TRBD2 (5 bases each). Germline-derived CDR1 and CDR2 are SGHRS and YFSETQ. This CDR3 region has 15 residues. Trimming left V 0 bases short and J 8 bases short, with 15 bases between. In DNA, the CDR3 is TGCGCCAGCAGCTTGGGGCCGAGGGGTTTCGATGAGCAGTTCTTC. This gives the protein CASSLGPRGFDEQFF.

This clonotype was recorded a few times. J is TRBJ2-2 and V is TRBV20-1; unclear D gene. Per the germline V gene, CDR1 is DFQATT and CDR2 is SNEGSKA (reference sequence). This CDR3 region has 12 residues. V was cut by 0 bases and J by 6 bases, with 5 bases left in between. CDR3 protein: CSARDGPGELFF. As DNA, the CDR3 is TGCAGTGCTAGAGATGGACCCGGGGAGCTGTTTTTT.

This clonotype was recorded many times. The chain combines TRBV12-3 or TRBV12-4 with TRBJ1-1, with D possibly being TRBD1 (5 bases). The CDR3 length is 13 residues. Trimming removed 6 bases from V and 11 bases from J, with 19 bases in between. The CDR3 reads CASSPTPRDRAFF. DNA of the CDR3: TGTGCCAGCAGCCCCACCCCTCGGGACCGGGCTTTCTTT.

There are a few counts of this clonotype. The CDR3 is CAISTYGGVDTEAFF. The CDR3 DNA reads TGTGCCATCAGCACCTACGGGGGGGTTGACACTGAAGCTTTCTTT. The chain couples TRBV10-3 to TRBJ1-1; D possibly corresponds to TRBD1 (5 bases). V dropped 6 bases and J dropped 3 bases, with 17 bases sitting between them. This CDR3 contains 15 residues. Germline lookup yields CDR1 ENHRY and CDR2 SYGVKD.

This clonotype occurred a few times. The chain recombines TRBV15 with TRBJ1-2; 9 positions match TRBD1. The V gene end was trimmed by 4 bases and the J gene end by 5 bases; junction bases not matched to a gene: 5. The CDR3 is 14 residues long. Germline V gene sequence: CDR1 LNHNV, CDR2 YYDKDF (reference sequence). CDR3 nucleotides: TGTGCCACCAGCACCGGACAGGGGCGATATGGCTACACCTTC. This gives the protein CATSTGQGRYGYTF.

This clonotype has at least ten counts. This rearrangement joins TRBV6-1 to TRBJ2-4, with D possibly matching TRBD2 (5 bases). The germline V gene encodes CDR1 MNHNS and CDR2 SASEGT. The CDR3 runs to 14 residues. V was shortened by 2 bases and J by 6 bases, with 11 bases between the two germline ends. CDR3 residues: CASSEPILVNIQYF. Here the CDR3 DNA reads TGTGCCAGCAGTGAACCCATACTAGTAAACATTCAGTACTTC.

The rearrangement links TRBV4-1 to TRBJ1-2; 10 nucleotides line up with TRBD1. Germline V CDR1 and CDR2: MGHRA, YSYEKL. CDR3 length: 19 residues. The J segment lost 5 bases and the V segment lost 4 bases, leaving 19 bases of the junction unmatched. CDR3 nucleotides: TGCGCCAGCAGCCTTCGAGTCCCGGGACAGGGGTCTAAAGAGTATGGCTACACCTTC. Translation: CASSLRVPGQGSKEYGYTF.

This clonotype was observed many times. The chain has TRBV28 and TRBJ1-6; the match to TRBD1 covers 7 bases. The CDR3 covers 16 residues. V was pared by 6 bases and J by 14 bases, with 19 bases of the junction left unmatched. Germline assignment: CDR1 MDHEN and CDR2 SYDVKM. The CDR3 here is CASSAVGTAKVGTLHF. CDR3 sequence (DNA): TGTGCCAGCAGCGCCGTCGGGACAGCCAAAGTTGGGACCCTCCACTTT.

In this sample, this clonotype turned up a few times. The chain uses TRBV7-2 and TRBJ2-7; 8 bases agree with TRBD2. The ends lost 6 bases at V and 3 bases at J; junction bases unmatched: 10. The CDR3 length is 15 residues. Looked up from germline, CDR1 is SGHTA and CDR2 is FQGNSA. The CDR3 DNA reads TGTGCCAGCAGAAAGGACGCGGGGGGCTACTACGAGCAGTACTTC. Translated, it gives CASRKDAGGYYEQYF.

This clonotype appeared a few times. The chain combines TRBV19 with TRBJ2-1, with unresolved D. V lost 7 bases and J lost 7, with 14 bases in between. CDR3 length: 13 residues. In germline, CDR1 is LNHDA, CDR2 SQIVND (reference sequence). DNA of the CDR3: TGTGCCAGTACCACACCCGGCCGAAATGAGCAGTTCTTC. Residues: CASTTPGRNEQFF.

V usage is TRBV12-3 or TRBV12-4 and J usage is TRBJ2-1; unclear D gene. Trimming shortened V by 6 bases and J by 7 bases, and 7 bases separated the two germline ends. The CDR3 is 11 residues long. The CDR3 coding sequence is TGTGCCAGCAGGATTCAGAATGAGCAGTTCTTC. Translating gives CASRIQNEQFF.

This clonotype was seen a few times. The chain uses TRBV11-2 and TRBJ2-3; 9 bases line up with TRBD2. The junction had 12 bases not matched to a gene; V was cut back by 6 bases and J by 8 bases. Germline V CDR1 and CDR2: SGHAT, FQNNGV. There are 15 residues in the CDR3. CDR3 in amino acids: CASSPLAGHLSTQYF. The CDR3 DNA sequence: TGTGCCAGCAGTCCTCTAGCGGGGCATCTTTCTACGCAGTATTTT.

The chain is built from TRBV4-1 and TRBJ1-1; D unresolved. The CDR3 totals 12 residues. Trimming took 3 bases from V and 7 from J, leaving 9 bases between them. Germline V gene data show CDR1 as MGHRA and CDR2 as YSYEKL. CDR3 in amino acids: CASSQASHEAFF. For the CDR3, the DNA is TGCGCCAGCAGCCAGGCCAGCCATGAAGCTTTCTTT.

This clonotype turned up a few times. The chain has TRBV27 and TRBJ2-7; 13 bases line up with TRBD2. V was clipped by 5 bases and J by 6 bases; unmatched bases: 13. The CDR3 covers 17 residues. The germline gives CDR1 MNHEY, CDR2 SMNVEV (reference sequence). In DNA, the CDR3 is TGTGCCAGCAGTCCCCTGGGACTAGCGGGGTTTTGGAGCGAGCAGTACGTC. It yields the protein CASSPLGLAGFWSEQYV.